The 29 T cell receptor beta chains listed next were all sequenced from one sample in a study of monozygotic twins with inflammatory bowel disease. TCRdb re-called the 5' RACE reads; every CDR3 protein appears as one record, without DNA. The sample shows approximately 400,000 distinct CDR3 sequences, and more than 2% sits with its ten largest clones. The specimen sequenced was blood. All receptors derive from a human donor with ulcerative colitis or Crohn's disease, or a healthy co-twin of an affected twin (not recorded which).

CDR3 region: CSARDITNTQYF. J is TRBJ2-3 and V is TRBV20-1. This CDR3 spans 12 amino acids. From germline, CDR1 is DFQATT and CDR2 SNEGSKA (reference sequence).

The rearrangement links TRBV29-1 to TRBJ2-6; TCRdb names TRBD1, which stays unverified in the absence of DNA. Germline-derived CDR1 and CDR2 are SQVTM and ANQGSEA. The CDR3 totals 16 residues. This chain's CDR3 is CSVEQGRSAGANVLTF.

The chain recombines TRBV2 with TRBJ2-3; the D gene TCRdb calls, TRBD1, cannot be checked with no DNA. CDR3 size: 16 residues. Germline-derived CDR1 and CDR2 are SNHLY and FYNNEI. CDR3 sequence: CASPRPGQGSTDTQYF.

The chain combines TRBV28 with TRBJ2-7; TCRdb's D gene call, TRBD1, goes unchecked for lack of DNA. Germline V gene sequence: CDR1 MDHEN, CDR2 SYDVKM. The CDR3 spans 12 residues. The CDR3: CASGGQGHEQYF.

This sequence joins TRBV20-1 and TRBJ2-7; TCRdb's D call, TRBD1, is unchecked because there is no DNA. This CDR3 comprises 11 residues. The germline gives CDR1 DFQATT, CDR2 SNEGSKA (reference sequence). CDR3 protein: CSARKGIEQYF.

The chain has TRBV25-1 and TRBJ1-1; absent DNA, TCRdb's TRBD1 call cannot be checked. The CDR3 is 15 residues long. CDR1 and CDR2 from the germline V gene are MGHDK and SYGVNS. CDR3 amino acids: CASSDPRDGNTEAFF. The entire variable domain, with the rest obtained from reference TRBV25-1 and TRBJ1-1, is as follows: EADIYQTPRYLVIGTGKKITLECSQTMGHDKMYWYQQDPGMELHLIHYSYGVNSTEKGDLSSESTVSRIRTEHFPLTLESARPSHTSQYLCASSDPRDGNTEAFFGQGTRLTVV.

V and J are TRBV24-1 and TRBJ2-3; TCRdb names TRBD1, which stays unverified in the absence of DNA. Germline V gene lookup returns CDR1 KGHDR and CDR2 SFDVKD. The CDR3 sequence is 13 residues long. The CDR3: CATSDSQGKGKYF.

The chain recombines TRBV9 with TRBJ2-1; as DNA is missing, the TRBD2 call by TCRdb cannot be tested. The CDR3 runs to 13 residues. Germline V gene sequence: CDR1 SGDLS, CDR2 YYNGEE. This CDR3 is CASGSEGYNEQFF.

The chain employs TRBV7-9 and TRBJ1-4. Looked up from germline, CDR1 is SEHNR and CDR2 is FQNEAQ (reference sequence). The CDR3 runs to 14 residues. This CDR3 is CASSVLLENEKLFF.

The chain has TRBV18 and TRBJ2-5; TCRdb names TRBD2, which stays unverified in the absence of DNA. The CDR3 length is 18 residues. Germline CDR1 KGHSH, CDR2 LQKENI. The CDR3 sequence is CTSSPPNSGRRLEETQYF.

The CDR3 sequence: CSVPAGGLYQETQYF. The chain recombines TRBV20-1 with TRBJ2-5; there is no DNA to check the TCRdb D call of TRBD2. The CDR3 has 15 amino acids. In germline, CDR1 is DFQATT, CDR2 SNEGSKA (reference sequence).

The chain joins TRBV12-3 or TRBV12-4 to TRBJ2-6; TCRdb outputs TRBD1, but without DNA this stays unchecked. The CDR3 is made up of 18 amino acids. CDR3 residues: CASSLRGTGSPGANVLTF.

The chain couples TRBV5-6 to TRBJ1-5. The CDR3 sequence is 13 residues long. Germline CDR1 reads SGHDT; CDR2 reads YYEEEE. This chain's CDR3 is CASSFRGSQPQHF.

This chain's CDR3 is CASSQDYSNYGYTF. J is TRBJ1-2 and V is TRBV4-3. CDR1 is LGHNA and CDR2 is YSLEER in the germline V gene. This CDR3 contains 14 residues.

The chain combines TRBV10-3 with TRBJ2-3; the D gene TCRdb calls, TRBD2, cannot be checked with no DNA. The CDR3 is made up of 15 amino acids. The germline V gene has CDR1 ENHRY and CDR2 SYGVKD. This CDR3 is CAIRKGLAESDTQYF.

The CDR3 protein is CASSQLAGGPSEQFF. J is TRBJ2-1 and V is TRBV7-6; no DNA is available, so the TRBD2 call from TCRdb remains unchecked. CDR1 SGHVS and CDR2 FNYEAQ come from the germline V gene. The CDR3 length is 15 residues.

V usage is TRBV3-1 and J usage is TRBJ2-3; the D call of TRBD1 rests on TCRdb alone, since no DNA is present to check it. CDR1 is LGHDT and CDR2 is YNNKEL in the germline V gene (reference sequence). The CDR3 spans 15 residues. CDR3 loop: CASSQQGRRTDTQYF.

The chain is built from TRBV13 and TRBJ2-5; with no DNA, the TCRdb D assignment of TRBD1 cannot be verified. The CDR3 is 15 amino acids. Per the germline V gene, CDR1 is PRHDT and CDR2 is FYEKMQ (reference sequence). Here the CDR3 reads CASSTGTLYQETQYF.

The chain carries TRBV7-2 and TRBJ1-4. The CDR3 runs 13 residues. The germline gives CDR1 SGHTA, CDR2 FQGNSA. CDR3: CASSPRSGEKLFF.

This sequence joins TRBV18 and TRBJ1-1. Germline CDR1 is KGHSH and CDR2 is LQKENI. There are 15 residues in the CDR3. The CDR3 is CASSPSPRENTEAFF. Complete variable domain (other parts from reference TRBV18 and TRBJ1-1): NAGVMQNPRHLVRRRGQEARLRCSPMKGHSHVYWYRQLPEEGLKFMVYLQKENIIDESGMPKERFSAEFPKEGPSILRIQQVVRGDSAAYFCASSPSPRENTEAFFGQGTRLTVV.

The CDR3 reads CASSPQTGAGRDTQYF. The chain joins TRBV19 to TRBJ2-3; as DNA is missing, the TRBD1 call by TCRdb cannot be tested. Germline lookup yields CDR1 LNHDA and CDR2 SQIVND (reference sequence). The CDR3 spans 16 residues. Filled out from reference TRBV19 and TRBJ2-3, the complete variable domain reads DGGITQSPKYLFRKEGQNVTLSCEQNLNHDAMYWYRQDPGQGLRLIYYSQIVNDFQKGDIAEGYSVSREKKESFPLTVTSAQKNPTAFYLCASSPQTGAGRDTQYFGPGTRLTVL.

The V gene is TRBV5-1, the J gene TRBJ2-1; TCRdb names TRBD1, which stays unverified in the absence of DNA. Germline V gives CDR1 SGHRS, CDR2 YFSETQ. This CDR3 spans 13 amino acids. The CDR3: CASSDRPYNEQFF.

V and J are TRBV23-1 and TRBJ2-4; no DNA is available, so the TRBD2 call from TCRdb remains unchecked. TRBV23-1 is an open reading frame whose function is uncertain. This CDR3 spans 17 amino acids. CDR3 in amino acids: CASSQCPGPSDEGIQYF.

The J gene is TRBJ1-1, the V gene TRBV28. This CDR3 has 13 amino acids. Germline V gives CDR1 MDHEN, CDR2 SYDVKM. CDR3 in amino acids: CASSPPGNTEAFF.

The chain combines TRBV10-3 with TRBJ1-1; TCRdb selects TRBD1, and the lack of DNA leaves this call unchecked. The CDR3 has 14 residues. Germline lookup yields CDR1 ENHRY and CDR2 SYGVKD. The CDR3 is CAISDPRAGTEAFF.

The chain recombines TRBV28 with TRBJ1-5; without DNA, the TCRdb call of TRBD1 cannot be checked. CDR1 is MDHEN, CDR2 SYDVKM, per germline. This CDR3 is built from 12 residues. CDR3 sequence reads: CASSYRVWAQHF.

This rearrangement joins TRBV5-1 to TRBJ2-2; the TRBD2 assignment by TCRdb is unverifiable without DNA. Germline V gene data show CDR1 as SGHRS and CDR2 as YFSETQ. This CDR3 is built from 17 residues. CDR3 amino acids: CASSLVGPIPPTGELFF.

V and J are TRBV20-1 and TRBJ2-3; the D call of TRBD2 rests on TCRdb alone, since no DNA is present to check it. The germline CDR1 and CDR2 sequences are DFQATT and SNEGSKA (reference sequence). This CDR3 contains 15 residues. The CDR3 here is CSAIDLRRGGDTQYF.

The V and J genes are TRBV9 and TRBJ2-2; TCRdb's assignment of TRBD1 cannot be checked, as there is no DNA. Germline CDR1 is SGDLS and CDR2 is YYNGEE. The CDR3 loop spans 14 amino acids. CDR3 sequence reads: CASSADSYTGELFF.